This entry lists 13 T cell receptor beta chains sequenced from one sample in a study of blood T cell repertoires in COVID-19. Clones were sequenced by immunoSEQ multiplex PCR, and TCRdb holds only the in-frame ones, with some missing. The repertoire holds about 140,000 clones, about 82% seen once, with 2.5% to 3.5% in the top ten. Sequenced material: peripheral blood. The origin of the receptors is a man aged 50-60 years with acute or convalescent COVID-19.

A remark on this clone: Germline and junction disagree at one end, which may indicate a read error. V usage is TRBV10-3 and J usage is TRBJ2-5, with D perhaps matching TRBD2 (5 bases). This CDR3 comprises 15 residues. Germline lookup yields CDR1 ENHRY and CDR2 SYGVKD. This CDR3 is CASSEGAETQETQYF. CDR3 nucleotide sequence: TGTGCCAGCAGTGAGGGTGCAGAGACACAAGAGACCCAGTACTTC.

The V and J genes are TRBV27 and TRBJ2-3; D possibly corresponds to TRBD2 (6 bases). Germline-derived CDR1 and CDR2 are MNHEY and SMNVEV (reference sequence). Deletions cut 5 bases from V and 2 bases from J, with 20 bases between. The CDR3 covers 17 residues. In nucleotides, the CDR3 is TGTGCCAGCAGTATACTCCCGGGACTTGGGAACACAGATACGCAGTATTTT. Its translation is CASSILPGLGNTDTQYF.

The chain combines TRBV12-3 or TRBV12-4 with TRBJ2-5, with D perhaps matching TRBD1 (5 bases). The length of the CDR3 is 12 residues. V lost 7 bases and J lost 4, with 10 bases in between. The CDR3 region has the DNA TGTGCCAGCAAAGCAGGGTCAGAGACCCAGTACTTC. Translation gives CASKAGSETQYF.

The chain has TRBV7-8 and TRBJ2-1; D remains ambiguous. The CDR3 has 16 residues. Trimming pared 3 bases from V and 4 bases from J, leaving 16 bases between. Per germline, CDR1 SGHVS and CDR2 FQNEAQ. The CDR3 loop is CASSFASSTGYNEQFF. The CDR3 DNA follows: TGTGCCAGCAGCTTTGCCTCCTCGACCGGGTACAATGAGCAGTTCTTC.

J is TRBJ2-7 and V is TRBV4-1, with 8 bases fitting TRBD1. J gave up 10 bases and V 4 bases, and 12 bases lay outside the gene matches. The germline CDR1 and CDR2 sequences are MGHRA and YSYEKL. The CDR3 totals 14 residues. CDR3 loop: CASSRALGTGLQYF. CDR3 in DNA: TGCGCCAGCAGCCGAGCCCTTGGGACAGGCTTACAGTACTTC.

The chain links TRBV10-3 to TRBJ2-1, with 7 bases fitting TRBD2. The CDR3 runs 12 residues. The V and J ends lost 4 bases and 9 bases, in that order; junction bases with no gene match: 3. The V gene's germline CDR1 is ENHRY and CDR2 SYGVKD. The CDR3 loop is CAISGREGEQFF. In DNA form, the CDR3 reads TGTGCCATCAGTGGAAGGGAGGGTGAGCAGTTCTTC.

The genes are TRBV6-5 and TRBJ2-5, with D possibly TRBD2 on 6 matching bases. The CDR3 consists of 14 residues. Germline values: CDR1 MNHEY, CDR2 SVGAGI. With 6 bases removed from V and 0 bases from J, the gap between germline ends came to 11 bases. The CDR3 nucleotides read TGTGCCAGCAGCCCCGGGAGACACCAAGAGACCCAGTACTTC. Its translation is CASSPGRHQETQYF.

The V call is TRBV6-5, the J call TRBJ2-5, with D unresolved. This CDR3 comprises 14 residues. From germline, CDR1 is MNHEY and CDR2 SVGAGI. The V end lost 4 bases, the J end lost 5 bases, and 14 bases lay between the germline ends. CDR3 residues: CASSFASEQETQYF. CDR3 bases: TGTGCCAGCAGTTTCGCAAGCGAGCAGGAGACCCAGTACTTC.

V and J are TRBV15 and TRBJ2-7; no definite D call. CDR1 is LNHNV, CDR2 YYDKDF, per germline (reference sequence). Trimming stripped 0 bases from V and 3 bases from J, with 6 bases between. The CDR3 length is 13 residues. The CDR3 DNA reads TGTGCCACCAGCAGAGATATGTACTACGAGCAGTACTTC. It is translated as CATSRDMYYEQYF.

The CDR3 loop is CATSDLQYNEQFF. The CDR3 nucleotides read TGTGCCACCAGTGATTTGCAGTACAATGAGCAGTTCTTC. This chain links TRBV24-1 with TRBJ2-1; D remains ambiguous. Germline V gene data show CDR1 as KGHDR and CDR2 as SFDVKD. Deletions cut 0 bases from V and 4 bases from J, with 3 bases between. CDR3 size: 13 residues.

This chain connects TRBV6-5 to TRBJ1-1, with D hard to call. This CDR3 has 15 residues. V was cut by 10 bases and J by 1 base, with 19 bases left in between. Germline assignment: CDR1 MNHEY and CDR2 SVGAGI. The CDR3 sequence is CATGIESRANTEAFF. The CDR3 DNA is TGTGCCACCGGAATTGAATCGCGGGCGAACACTGAAGCTTTCTTT.

V and J are TRBV27 and TRBJ2-2, with 14 nucleotides matching TRBD2. Germline V gives CDR1 MNHEY, CDR2 SMNVEV (reference sequence). Trimming took 4 bases from V and 4 from J; bases not matched to a gene: 8. The CDR3 is 18 residues long. For the CDR3, the DNA is TGTGCCAGCAGTTCCGGGACTAGCGGGAGAGGAGGCACCGGGGAGCTGTTTTTT. Protein product: CASSSGTSGRGGTGELFF.

A single count supports this clone. The chain carries TRBV3-1 (or the pseudogene TRBV3-2) and TRBJ2-7; 9 bases fit TRBD2. Per the germline V gene, CDR1 is LGHDT and CDR2 is YNNKEL (reference sequence). Unmatched junction bases numbered 8, after V lost 2 bases and J lost 0 bases. The CDR3 has 17 amino acids. CDR3 sequence: CASSQRKLAGRSYEQYF. The CDR3 DNA reads TGTGCCAGCAGCCAAAGAAAACTAGCGGGCCGCTCCTACGAGCAGTACTTC.